This paragraph covers one TCR beta chain sequence. The antigen is unknown. In the study's own analysis: There were no quality scores in the junction-only immunoSEQ sequences, so filtering differed. Sequenced by immunoSEQ multiplex PCR; TCRdb stores in-frame clones only, minus some. That table furnishes V, J and clone size, whereas the DNA furnished D and trimming. The table shows about 600,000 clones, with approximately 97% occurring only once. Healthy adults negative for HIV, lacking recent acute infections or vaccinations, served as donors. These data belong to a study of shared clonotypes between healthy human individuals. Study observations and caveats: Naive subsets usually exceeded memory subsets in estimated richness. It was observed that approximately 5% of naive CD4 clonotypes were shared across several donors.

CDR3 size: 15 residues. Germline lookup yields CDR1 WNHNN and CDR2 SYGVQD (reference sequence). V shed 5 bases, J shed 1 base, and the junction held 5 bases outside the gene matches. This clonotype was sampled from a woman aged 30 to 39 in good health. This sequence joins TRBV10-1 and TRBJ2-5; 9 nucleotides line up with TRBD2. The specimen sequenced was naive CD4+ T cells sorted from blood. Subset noted: CD45RA+ positively selected. The CDR3 DNA reads as TGCGCCAGCAGTCTAGCGGGGCAGGGCCAAGAGACCCAGTACTTC. It is translated as CASSLAGQGQETQYF.